This TCR beta chain was captured in a study of human T cells and chemical hapten exposure. The CDR3 extends over 13 amino acids. The V end lost 5 bases, the J end lost 5 bases, and 12 bases lay between the germline ends. Each CDR3 protein is one row after TCRdb ran MiXCR on the RACE reads. The sample carries 85,000 to 100,000 distinct CDR3 sequences, 12% recorded once. The time point: patch test 1, 2 weeks after DPC sensitization. Treatment here: therapeutic diphenylcyclopropenone sensitization with weekly scalp DPC. Before extraction, the whole blood was not fractionated, and total RNA was taken from it.

V gene TRBV12-3 or TRBV12-4 combines with J gene TRBJ2-5; maybe TRBD2 (5 bases). The sequencing used whole blood, collected in connection with sensitization to the hapten diphenylcyclopropenone (DPC). The TCR sequence derives from a woman aged 40-49 years with alopecia areata. Some clones in this sample may be carry-over from other donors' samples. DNA of the CDR3: TGTGCCAGCAGTAGAGATACTAGGGAGACCCAGTACTTC. Translation gives CASSRDTRETQYF.